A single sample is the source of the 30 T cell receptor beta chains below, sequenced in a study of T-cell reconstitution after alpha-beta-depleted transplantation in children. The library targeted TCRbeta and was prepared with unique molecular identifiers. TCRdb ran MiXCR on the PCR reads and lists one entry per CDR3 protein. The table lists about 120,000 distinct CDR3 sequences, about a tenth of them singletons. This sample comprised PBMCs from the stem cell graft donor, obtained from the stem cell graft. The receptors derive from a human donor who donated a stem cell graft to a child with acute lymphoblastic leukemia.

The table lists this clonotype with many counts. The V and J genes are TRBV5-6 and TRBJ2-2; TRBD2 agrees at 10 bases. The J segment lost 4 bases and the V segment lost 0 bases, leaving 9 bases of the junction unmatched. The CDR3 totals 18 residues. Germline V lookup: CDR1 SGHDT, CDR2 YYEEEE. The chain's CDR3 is CASSLASSGSFSTGELFF. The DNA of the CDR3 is TGTGCCAGCAGCTTGGCGTCTAGCGGGAGTTTTAGCACCGGGGAGCTGTTTTTT.

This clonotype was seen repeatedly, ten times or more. The CDR3 DNA follows: TGTGCCAGCAGTCGGACAGGGGGCTTAAACACCATATATTTT. This translates into CASSRTGGLNTIYF. The rearrangement links TRBV12-3 or TRBV12-4 to TRBJ1-3; TRBD1 matches 11 bases. V lost 5 bases to trimming and J lost 6 bases; unmatched junction nucleotides: 3. The CDR3 runs to 14 residues.

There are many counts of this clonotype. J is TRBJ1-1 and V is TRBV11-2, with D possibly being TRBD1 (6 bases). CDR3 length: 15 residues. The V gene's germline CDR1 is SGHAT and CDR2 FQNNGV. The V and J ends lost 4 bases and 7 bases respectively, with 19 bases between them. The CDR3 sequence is CASSSHGQSKDEAFF. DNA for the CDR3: TGTGCCAGCAGCTCCCATGGACAGAGTAAAGATGAAGCTTTCTTT.

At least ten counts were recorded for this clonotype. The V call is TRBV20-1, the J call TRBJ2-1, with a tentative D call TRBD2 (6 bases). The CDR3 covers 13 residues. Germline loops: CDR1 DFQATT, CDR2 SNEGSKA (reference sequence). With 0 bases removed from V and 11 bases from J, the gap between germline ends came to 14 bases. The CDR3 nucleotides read TGCAGTGCTAGAGAGACCCGGGACTTCCAGCAGTTCTTC. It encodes CSARETRDFQQFF.

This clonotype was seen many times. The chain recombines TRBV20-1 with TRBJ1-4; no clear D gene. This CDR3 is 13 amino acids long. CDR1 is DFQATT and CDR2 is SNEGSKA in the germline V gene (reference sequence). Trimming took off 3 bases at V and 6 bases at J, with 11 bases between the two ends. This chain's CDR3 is CSARSGRDEKLFF. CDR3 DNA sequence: TGCAGTGCTAGGAGTGGGCGAGATGAAAAACTGTTTTTT.

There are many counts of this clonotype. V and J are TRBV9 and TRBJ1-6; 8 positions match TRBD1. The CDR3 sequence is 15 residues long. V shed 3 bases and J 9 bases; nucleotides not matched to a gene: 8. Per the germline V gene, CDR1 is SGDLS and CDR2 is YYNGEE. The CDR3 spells CASSGGTGGTSPLHF. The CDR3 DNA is TGTGCCAGCAGCGGGGGGACAGGAGGTACTTCACCCCTCCACTTT.

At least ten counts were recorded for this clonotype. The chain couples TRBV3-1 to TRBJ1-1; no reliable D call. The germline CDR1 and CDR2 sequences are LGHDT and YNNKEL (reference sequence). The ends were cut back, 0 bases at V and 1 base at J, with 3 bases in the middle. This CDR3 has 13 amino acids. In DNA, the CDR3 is TGTGCCAGCAGCCAAGACAGGAACACTGAAGCTTTCTTT. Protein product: CASSQDRNTEAFF.

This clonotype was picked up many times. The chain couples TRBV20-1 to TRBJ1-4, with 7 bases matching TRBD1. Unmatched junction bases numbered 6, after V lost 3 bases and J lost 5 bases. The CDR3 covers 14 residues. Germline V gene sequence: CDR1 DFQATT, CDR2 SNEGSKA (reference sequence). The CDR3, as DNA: TGCAGTGCTAGGAGGACAGGCCAGAATGAAAAACTGTTTTTT. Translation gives CSARRTGQNEKLFF.

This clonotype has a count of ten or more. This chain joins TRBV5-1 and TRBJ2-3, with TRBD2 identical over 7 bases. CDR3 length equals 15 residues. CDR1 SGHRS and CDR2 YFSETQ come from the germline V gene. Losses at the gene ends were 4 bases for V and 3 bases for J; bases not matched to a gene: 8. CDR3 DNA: TGCGCCAGCAGCGTCGGGGAGGGAGGTACAGATACGCAGTATTTT. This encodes CASSVGEGGTDTQYF.

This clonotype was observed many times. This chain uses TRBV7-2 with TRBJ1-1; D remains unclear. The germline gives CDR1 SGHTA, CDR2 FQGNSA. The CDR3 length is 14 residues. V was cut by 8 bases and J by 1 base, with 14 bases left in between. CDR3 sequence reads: CASRGGQWNTEAFF. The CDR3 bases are TGTGCCAGCCGAGGCGGGCAGTGGAACACTGAAGCTTTCTTT. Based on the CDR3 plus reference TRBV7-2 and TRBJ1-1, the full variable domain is GAGVSQSPSNKVTEKGKDVELRCDPISGHTALYWYRQSLGQGLEFLIYFQGNSAPDKSGLPSDRFSAERTGGSVSTLTIQRTQQEDSAVYLCASRGGQWNTEAFFGQGTRLTVV.

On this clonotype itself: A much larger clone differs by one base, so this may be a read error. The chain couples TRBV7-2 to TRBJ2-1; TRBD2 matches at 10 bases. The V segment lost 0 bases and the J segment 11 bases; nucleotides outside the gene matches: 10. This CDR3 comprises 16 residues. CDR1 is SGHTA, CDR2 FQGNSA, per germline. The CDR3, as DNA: TGTGCCAGCAGCTTAGCGGGTGGGACTAGCGTGAGAAAGCAGTTCTTC. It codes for CASSLAGGTSVRKQFF.

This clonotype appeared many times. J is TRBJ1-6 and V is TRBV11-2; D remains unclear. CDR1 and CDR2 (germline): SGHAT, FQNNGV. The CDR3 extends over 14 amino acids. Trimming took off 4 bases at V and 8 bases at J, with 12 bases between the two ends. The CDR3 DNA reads TGTGCCAGCAGCTCACAACCTAGGCATTCACCCCTCCACTTT. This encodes CASSSQPRHSPLHF.

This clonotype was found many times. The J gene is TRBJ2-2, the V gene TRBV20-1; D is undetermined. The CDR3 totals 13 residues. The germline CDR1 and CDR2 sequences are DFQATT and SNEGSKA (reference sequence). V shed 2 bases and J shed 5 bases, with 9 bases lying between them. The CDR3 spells CSARILGTGELFF. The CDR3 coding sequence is TGCAGTGCTAGAATCTTGGGGACCGGGGAGCTGTTTTTT.

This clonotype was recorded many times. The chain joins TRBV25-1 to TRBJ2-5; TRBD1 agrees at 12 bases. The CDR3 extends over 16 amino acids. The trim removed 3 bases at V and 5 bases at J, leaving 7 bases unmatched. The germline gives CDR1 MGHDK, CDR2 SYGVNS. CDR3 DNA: TGTGCCAGCAGTGAGTCCGGGACAGGGGGCAGGGAGACCCAGTACTTC. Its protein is CASSESGTGGRETQYF.

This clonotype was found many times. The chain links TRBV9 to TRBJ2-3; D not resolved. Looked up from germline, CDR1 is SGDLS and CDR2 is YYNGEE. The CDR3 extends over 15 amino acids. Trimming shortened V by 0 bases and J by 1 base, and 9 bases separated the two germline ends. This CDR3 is CASSVAGSRTDTQYF. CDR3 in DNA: TGTGCCAGCAGCGTAGCGGGTTCCCGCACAGATACGCAGTATTTT.

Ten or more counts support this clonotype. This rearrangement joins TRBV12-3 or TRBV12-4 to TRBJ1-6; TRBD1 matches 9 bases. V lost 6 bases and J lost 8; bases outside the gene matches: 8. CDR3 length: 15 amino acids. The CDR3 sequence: CASRPTGQGYSPLHF. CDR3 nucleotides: TGTGCCAGCAGGCCAACGGGACAGGGTTATTCACCCCTCCACTTT.

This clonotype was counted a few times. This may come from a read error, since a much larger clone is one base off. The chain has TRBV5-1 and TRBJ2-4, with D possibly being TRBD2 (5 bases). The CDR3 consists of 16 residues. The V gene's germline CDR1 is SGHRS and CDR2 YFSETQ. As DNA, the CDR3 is TGCGCCAGCAGCTTGACAGAGATTCTAGCCAAAAACAGTCAGTACTTC. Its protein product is CASSLTEILAKNSQYF.

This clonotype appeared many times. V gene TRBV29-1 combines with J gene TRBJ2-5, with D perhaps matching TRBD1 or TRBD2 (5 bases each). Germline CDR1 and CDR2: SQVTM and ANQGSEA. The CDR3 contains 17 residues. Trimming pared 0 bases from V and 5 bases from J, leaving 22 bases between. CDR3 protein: CSVEDWGSPSQRETQYF. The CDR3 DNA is TGCAGCGTTGAAGACTGGGGGTCCCCCTCCCAGCGGGAGACCCAGTACTTC.

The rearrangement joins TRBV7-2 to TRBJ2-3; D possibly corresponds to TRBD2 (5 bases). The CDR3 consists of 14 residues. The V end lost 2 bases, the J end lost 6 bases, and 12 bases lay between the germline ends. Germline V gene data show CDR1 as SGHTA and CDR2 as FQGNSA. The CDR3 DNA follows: TGTGCCAGCAGCTTAACACGGGGTTCCGATACGCAGTATTTT. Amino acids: CASSLTRGSDTQYF.

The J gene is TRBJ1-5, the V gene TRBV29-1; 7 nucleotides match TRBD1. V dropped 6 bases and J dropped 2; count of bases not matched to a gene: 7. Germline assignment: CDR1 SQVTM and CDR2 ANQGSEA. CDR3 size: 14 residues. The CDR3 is CSVSPGGGNQPQHF. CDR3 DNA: TGCAGCGTGTCTCCAGGGGGGGGCAATCAGCCCCAGCATTTT.

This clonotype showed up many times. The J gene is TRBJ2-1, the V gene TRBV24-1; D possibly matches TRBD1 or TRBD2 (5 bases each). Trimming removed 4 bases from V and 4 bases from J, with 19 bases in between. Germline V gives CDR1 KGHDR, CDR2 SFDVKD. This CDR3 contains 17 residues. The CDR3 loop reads CATSEVKPPRGYNEQFF. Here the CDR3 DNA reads TGTGCCACCAGTGAGGTTAAACCCCCGAGGGGTTACAATGAGCAGTTCTTC.

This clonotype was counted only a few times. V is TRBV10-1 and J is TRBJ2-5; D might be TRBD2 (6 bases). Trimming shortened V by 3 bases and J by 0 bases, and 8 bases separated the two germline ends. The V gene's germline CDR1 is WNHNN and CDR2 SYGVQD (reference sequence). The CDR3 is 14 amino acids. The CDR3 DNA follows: TGCGCCAGCAGTGACGGAGGGTACCAAGAGACCCAGTACTTC. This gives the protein CASSDGGYQETQYF.

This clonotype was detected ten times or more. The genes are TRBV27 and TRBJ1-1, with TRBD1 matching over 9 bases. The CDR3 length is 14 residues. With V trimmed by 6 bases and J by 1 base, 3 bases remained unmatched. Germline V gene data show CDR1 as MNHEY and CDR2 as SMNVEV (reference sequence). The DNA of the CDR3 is TGTGCCAGCAGCGCGGGACAGGGGAACACTGAAGCTTTCTTT. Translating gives CASSAGQGNTEAFF.

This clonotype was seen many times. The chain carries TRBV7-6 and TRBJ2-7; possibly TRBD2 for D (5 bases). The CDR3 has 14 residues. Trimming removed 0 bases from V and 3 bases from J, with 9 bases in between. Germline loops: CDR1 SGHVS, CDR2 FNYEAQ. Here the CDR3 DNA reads TGTGCCAGCAGCTTAGCGGGAGATGTCTACGAGCAGTACTTC. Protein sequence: CASSLAGDVYEQYF.

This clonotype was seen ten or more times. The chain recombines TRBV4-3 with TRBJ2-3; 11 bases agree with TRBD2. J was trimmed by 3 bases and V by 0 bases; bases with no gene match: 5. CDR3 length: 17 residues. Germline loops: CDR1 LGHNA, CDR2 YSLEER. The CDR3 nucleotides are TGCGCCAGCAGCCAAGATTTACTAGCGGGAGTGACAGATACGCAGTATTTT. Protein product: CASSQDLLAGVTDTQYF.

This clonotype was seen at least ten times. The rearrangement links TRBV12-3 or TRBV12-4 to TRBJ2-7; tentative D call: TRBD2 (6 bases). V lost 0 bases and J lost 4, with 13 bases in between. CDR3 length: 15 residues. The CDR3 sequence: CASSLAPAGIYEQYF. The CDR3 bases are TGTGCCAGCAGTTTAGCCCCCGCGGGGATTTACGAGCAGTACTTC.

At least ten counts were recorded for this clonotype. CDR3 region: CASSHHREAFNNEQFF. CDR3 DNA sequence: TGTGCCAGCAGTCACCACAGGGAGGCATTCAACAATGAGCAGTTCTTC. V usage is TRBV12-3 or TRBV12-4 and J usage is TRBJ2-1; the D call may be TRBD1 or TRBD2 (6 bases each). The CDR3 sequence is 16 residues long. V lost 5 bases and J lost 5, with 19 bases in between.

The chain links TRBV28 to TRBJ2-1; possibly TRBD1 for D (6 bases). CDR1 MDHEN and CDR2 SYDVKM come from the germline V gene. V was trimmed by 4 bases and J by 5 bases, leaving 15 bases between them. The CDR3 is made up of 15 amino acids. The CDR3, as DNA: TGTGCCAGCAGTTCGACCGGGACAATGGACAATGAGCAGTTCTTC. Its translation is CASSSTGTMDNEQFF.

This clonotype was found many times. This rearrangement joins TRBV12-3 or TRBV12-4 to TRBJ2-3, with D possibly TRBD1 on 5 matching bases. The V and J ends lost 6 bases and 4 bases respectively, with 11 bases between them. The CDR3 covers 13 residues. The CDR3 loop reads CASSAGSADTQYF. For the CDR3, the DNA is TGTGCCAGCAGCGCAGGGTCTGCAGATACGCAGTATTTT.

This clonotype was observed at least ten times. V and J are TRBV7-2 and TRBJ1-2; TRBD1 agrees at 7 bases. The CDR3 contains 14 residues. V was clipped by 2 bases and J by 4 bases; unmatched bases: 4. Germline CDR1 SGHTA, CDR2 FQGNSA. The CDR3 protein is CASSLRGRGYGYTF. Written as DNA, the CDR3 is TGTGCCAGCAGCTTAAGGGGGCGGGGCTATGGCTACACCTTC.